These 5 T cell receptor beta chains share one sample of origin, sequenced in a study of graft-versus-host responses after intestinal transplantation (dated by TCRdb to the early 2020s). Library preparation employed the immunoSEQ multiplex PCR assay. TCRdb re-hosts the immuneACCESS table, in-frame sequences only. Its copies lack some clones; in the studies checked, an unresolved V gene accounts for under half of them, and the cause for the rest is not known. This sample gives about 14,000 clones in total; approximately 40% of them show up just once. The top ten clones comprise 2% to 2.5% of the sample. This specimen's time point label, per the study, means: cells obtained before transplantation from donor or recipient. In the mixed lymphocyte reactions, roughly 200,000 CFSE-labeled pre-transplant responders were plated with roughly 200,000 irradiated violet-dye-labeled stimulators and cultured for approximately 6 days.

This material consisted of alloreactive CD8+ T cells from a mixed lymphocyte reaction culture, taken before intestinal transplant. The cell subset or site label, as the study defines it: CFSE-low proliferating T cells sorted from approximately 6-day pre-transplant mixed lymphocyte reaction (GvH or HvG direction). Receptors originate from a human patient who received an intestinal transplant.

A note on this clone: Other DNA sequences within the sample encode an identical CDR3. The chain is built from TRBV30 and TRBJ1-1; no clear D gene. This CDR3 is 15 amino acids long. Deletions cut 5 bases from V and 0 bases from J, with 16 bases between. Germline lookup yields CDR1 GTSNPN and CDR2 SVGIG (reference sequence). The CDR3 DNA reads TGTGCCTGGCGTCTAGGACCCGGAATGAACACTGAAGCTTTCTTT. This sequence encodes CAWRLGPGMNTEAFF.

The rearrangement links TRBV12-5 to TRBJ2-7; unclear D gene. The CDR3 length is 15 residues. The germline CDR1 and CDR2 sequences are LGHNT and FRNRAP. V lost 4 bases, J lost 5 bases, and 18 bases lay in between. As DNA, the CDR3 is TGTGCTAGTGGTTCATACCTGTTGGGTCAGGACGAGCAGTACTTC. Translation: CASGSYLLGQDEQYF.

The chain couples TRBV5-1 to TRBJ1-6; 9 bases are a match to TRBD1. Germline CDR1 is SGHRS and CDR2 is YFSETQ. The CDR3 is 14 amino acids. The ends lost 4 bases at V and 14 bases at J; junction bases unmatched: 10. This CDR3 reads CASSMGQGGEALHF. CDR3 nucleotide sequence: TGCGCCAGCAGCATGGGACAGGGAGGGGAGGCCCTCCACTTT. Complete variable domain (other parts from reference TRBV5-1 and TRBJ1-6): KAGVTQTPRYLIKTRGQQVTLSCSPISGHRSVSWYQQTPGQGLQFLFEYFSETQRNKGNFPGRFSGRQFSNSRSEMNVSTLELGDSALYLCASSMGQGGEALHFGNGTRLTVT.

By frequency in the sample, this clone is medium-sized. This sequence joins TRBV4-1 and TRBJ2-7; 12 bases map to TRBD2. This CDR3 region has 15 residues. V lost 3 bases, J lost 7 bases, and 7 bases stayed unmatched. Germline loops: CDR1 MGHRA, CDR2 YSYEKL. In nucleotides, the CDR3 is TGCGCCAGCAGCCACACGACTAGCGGGGGTTGGGAGCAGTACTTC. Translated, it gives CASSHTTSGGWEQYF.

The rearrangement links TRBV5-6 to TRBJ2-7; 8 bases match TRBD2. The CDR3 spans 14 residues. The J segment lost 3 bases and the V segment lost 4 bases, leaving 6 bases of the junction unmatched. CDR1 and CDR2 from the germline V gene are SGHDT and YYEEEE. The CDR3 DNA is TGTGCCAGCAGCCCAGACGGGGGGGACTACGAGCAGTACTTC. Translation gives CASSPDGGDYEQYF.